The 23 T cell receptor beta chains given below trace back to one sample, sequenced in a study of naive and memory T cell subsets. The treatment was: skin biopsy from PPD injection site in Mantoux-positive individual. A UMI-containing oligonucleotide was joined by 3' ligation to the TCR cDNA template. Four PCR rounds used nested alpha and beta constant region primers plus the SP2 primer. TCRdb redid the calling of the UMI-ligation and nested PCR reads with MiXCR, one entry per CDR3 protein. Among tens of thousands of distinct CDR3 sequences listed, approximately 10% were seen once. This specimen was skin, taken from a tuberculin skin test site. Receptor source: an adult in good health.

This clonotype came up a few times. This chain links TRBV20-1 with TRBJ1-5; D may be TRBD1 (5 bases). With 6 bases removed from V and 4 bases from J, the gap between germline ends came to 10 bases. The CDR3 consists of 12 residues. Germline assignment: CDR1 DFQATT and CDR2 SNEGSKA (reference sequence). CDR3: CSARNRNQPQHF. The CDR3 DNA is TGCAGTGCCAGAAACAGGAATCAGCCCCAGCATTTT.

The sample holds a few counts of this clonotype. The CDR3 spells CASRGQGYADTQYF. The CDR3 DNA reads TGCGCCAGCCGGGGGCAGGGGTACGCAGATACGCAGTATTTT. The chain combines TRBV5-1 with TRBJ2-3; TRBD1 or TRBD2 may be the D gene (6 bases each). This CDR3 region has 14 residues. V lost 7 bases and J 4 bases, leaving 16 bases between the germline ends. Germline lookup yields CDR1 SGHRS and CDR2 YFSETQ.

The chain couples TRBV20-1 to TRBJ2-2, with D unclear. Germline loops: CDR1 DFQATT, CDR2 SNEGSKA (reference sequence). The V gene lost 3 bases and the J gene lost 4 bases, with 12 bases spanning the gap. The CDR3 covers 14 residues. CDR3 sequence reads: CSASRNQVTGELFF. The CDR3 DNA sequence: TGCAGTGCTAGTAGGAACCAGGTCACCGGGGAGCTGTTTTTT.

The sample holds a few counts of this clonotype. The V call is TRBV12-5, the J call TRBJ2-1; 7 nucleotides agree with TRBD1. The CDR3 runs 17 residues. Trimming cost V 3 bases and J 7 bases; bases outside gene matches: 15. CDR1 is LGHNT, CDR2 FRNRAP, per germline. The CDR3 nucleotides are TGTGCTAGTGGTTTACCAAAGGGGGCAGGGGCTTGGAATGAGCAGTTCTTC. This codes for CASGLPKGAGAWNEQFF.

There are many counts of this clonotype. V is TRBV11-2 and J is TRBJ1-1; D not certain. This CDR3 is built from 14 residues. Trimming left V 4 bases short and J 1 base short, with 10 bases between. Germline CDR1 and CDR2: SGHAT and FQNNGV. CDR3 protein: CASSSQTSNTEAFF. The CDR3 coding sequence is TGTGCCAGCAGCTCTCAGACTTCGAACACTGAAGCTTTCTTT.

The chain is built from TRBV7-9 and TRBJ1-2; 9 nucleotides line up with TRBD1. CDR1 SEHNR and CDR2 FQNEAQ come from the germline V gene (reference sequence). CDR3 length equals 13 residues. V lost 5 bases, J lost 9 bases, and 7 bases stayed unmatched. The CDR3 bases are TGTGCCAGCAGCCGGGACAGGGAATCGCGCTACACCTTC. This encodes CASSRDRESRYTF.

Many counts were recorded for this clonotype. V usage is TRBV7-2 and J usage is TRBJ2-3, with 7 bases aligning to TRBD2. The CDR3 totals 14 residues. Germline V CDR1 and CDR2: SGHTA, FQGNSA. V trimming: 7 bases; J trimming: 4 bases; junction bases outside the gene matches: 8. CDR3: CASTRGLDADTQYF. The CDR3, as DNA: TGTGCCAGCACTCGAGGACTAGATGCAGATACGCAGTATTTT.

By share, this clonotype counts as medium-sized. V and J are TRBV7-9 and TRBJ1-3; 8 nucleotides match TRBD1. From germline, CDR1 is SEHNR and CDR2 FQNEAQ (reference sequence). The J segment lost 4 bases and the V segment lost 7 bases, leaving 6 bases of the junction unmatched. The length of the CDR3 is 14 residues. Written as DNA, the CDR3 is TGTGCCAGCACTTCGGACAGGGTCGGAAACACCATATATTTT. Residues: CASTSDRVGNTIYF.

This rearrangement joins TRBV6-2 or TRBV6-3 to TRBJ2-1; TRBD1 aligns across 7 bases. V gave up 6 bases and J gave up 2 bases; unmatched junction bases: 4. The CDR3 totals 14 residues. Looked up from germline, CDR1 is MNHEY and CDR2 is SVGEGT. The CDR3 loop reads CASRPTGTYNEQFF. Written as DNA, the CDR3 is TGTGCCAGCAGACCGACAGGGACCTACAATGAGCAGTTCTTC.

This clonotype was seen ten or more times. V gene TRBV2 combines with J gene TRBJ2-6; D is ambiguous. Trimming removed 3 bases from V and 2 bases from J, with 14 bases in between. This CDR3 has 17 residues. Germline V gene lookup returns CDR1 SNHLY and CDR2 FYNNEI. The CDR3 is CASSDVDRAPGANVLTF. The CDR3 DNA is TGTGCCAGCAGTGATGTTGATAGGGCCCCTGGGGCCAACGTCCTGACTTTC.

This clonotype showed up many times. The chain recombines TRBV7-8 with TRBJ2-3; D not certain. The germline V gene has CDR1 SGHVS and CDR2 FQNEAQ. V was trimmed by 5 bases and J by 9 bases, leaving 9 bases between them. The CDR3 length is 11 residues. CDR3 residues: CASSIVGTQYF. The CDR3 DNA reads TGTGCCAGCAGCATCGTGGGCACGCAGTATTTT.

This clonotype was recorded many times. The chain joins TRBV4-1 to TRBJ1-1; TRBD1 aligns across 7 bases. Germline-derived CDR1 and CDR2 are MGHRA and YSYEKL. Unmatched junction bases numbered 6, after V lost 1 base and J lost 4 bases. CDR3 length equals 15 residues. Here the CDR3 reads CASSQVDREGTEAFF. As DNA, the CDR3 is TGCGCCAGCAGCCAAGTCGACAGGGAAGGCACTGAAGCTTTCTTT.

The sample holds many counts of this clonotype. The chain is built from TRBV12-3 or TRBV12-4 and TRBJ2-5; 8 bases match TRBD1. The V segment lost 4 bases and the J segment 5 bases; nucleotides outside the gene matches: 3. The CDR3 extends over 13 amino acids. CDR3 loop: CASSSTGGETQYF. Written as DNA, the CDR3 is TGTGCCAGCAGTTCCACAGGGGGGGAGACCCAGTACTTC.

At least ten counts were recorded for this clonotype. The chain joins TRBV28 to TRBJ2-3, with 8 positions matching TRBD1. Germline V gene data show CDR1 as MDHEN and CDR2 as SYDVKM. The CDR3 is 16 residues long. The ends lost 3 bases at V and 4 bases at J; junction bases unmatched: 9. The CDR3 spells CASSLARGPKADTQYF. The CDR3 coding sequence is TGTGCCAGCAGTTTGGCCAGGGGGCCAAAGGCAGATACGCAGTATTTT.

This clonotype was counted at least ten times. The V gene is TRBV20-1, the J gene TRBJ2-1, with D perhaps being TRBD1 or TRBD2 (6 bases each). CDR1 DFQATT and CDR2 SNEGSKA come from the germline V gene (reference sequence). V lost 3 bases and J lost 9, with 21 bases in between. This CDR3 has 15 amino acids. The CDR3 loop reads CSARPRRMGGTEQFF. CDR3 DNA: TGCAGTGCTAGGCCACGTAGGATGGGGGGCACTGAGCAGTTCTTC.

This chain joins TRBV7-8 and TRBJ2-1; 9 nucleotides align to TRBD2. The CDR3 is made up of 17 amino acids. The germline V gene has CDR1 SGHVS and CDR2 FQNEAQ. The junction had 15 bases not matched to a gene; V was cut back by 6 bases and J by 6 bases. CDR3: CASSQPPGTSLSNEQFF. The CDR3 DNA reads TGTGCCAGCAGTCAACCCCCCGGGACTAGCTTGTCCAATGAGCAGTTCTTC.

The sample holds a few counts of this clonotype. The gene calls are TRBV30 and TRBJ2-4; the D gene is possibly TRBD1 (6 bases). The CDR3 loop spans 14 amino acids. From germline, CDR1 is GTSNPN and CDR2 SVGIG (reference sequence). With 2 bases removed from V and 1 base from J, the gap between germline ends came to 9 bases. The CDR3 loop is CAWSTGQAKNIQYF. The CDR3 DNA reads TGTGCCTGGAGTACTGGACAGGCCAAAAACATTCAGTACTTC. Filled out from reference TRBV30 and TRBJ2-4, the complete variable domain reads SQTIHQWPATLVQPVGSPLSLECTVEGTSNPNLYWYRQAAGRGLQLLFYSVGIGQISSEVPQNLSASRPQDRQFILSSKKLLLSDSGFYLCAWSTGQAKNIQYFGAGTRLSVL.

This clonotype showed up just a few times. The chain is built from TRBV19 and TRBJ2-3; 7 positions match TRBD2. The CDR3 totals 16 residues. V lost 5 bases and J lost 0; bases outside the gene matches: 8. CDR1 LNHDA and CDR2 SQIVND come from the germline V gene (reference sequence). The CDR3 loop is CASSLYGTTSTDTQYF. CDR3 nucleotide sequence: TGTGCCAGTAGTTTGTACGGGACTACAAGCACAGATACGCAGTATTTT.

This clonotype occurred many times. This chain links TRBV28 with TRBJ2-1, with 10 bases lining up with TRBD2. This CDR3 spans 14 amino acids. The V and J ends lost 5 bases and 4 bases, in that order; junction bases with no gene match: 2. Germline CDR1 reads MDHEN; CDR2 reads SYDVKM. CDR3 sequence (DNA): TGTGCCAGCAGTGGACTAGCGGCATACAATGAGCAGTTCTTC. This gives the protein CASSGLAAYNEQFF.

This clonotype was counted at least ten times. The J gene is TRBJ2-7, the V gene TRBV5-1, with 7 bases that match TRBD2. The CDR3 is made up of 17 amino acids. V lost 0 bases and J lost 5; bases outside the gene matches: 14. Germline loops: CDR1 SGHRS, CDR2 YFSETQ. The CDR3 sequence: CASSLDFFVGGPNEQYF. The CDR3 DNA is TGCGCCAGCAGCTTGGATTTTTTCGTGGGAGGGCCCAACGAGCAGTACTTC.

J is TRBJ1-1 and V is TRBV5-1; D gene unclear. Germline V gives CDR1 SGHRS, CDR2 YFSETQ. V was clipped by 4 bases and J by 5 bases, with 21 bases between them. The CDR3 is made up of 16 amino acids. In DNA, the CDR3 is TGCGCCAGCAGCGAGATCTTCGGGGATCTTCGGACTGAAGCTTTCTTT. This codes for CASSEIFGDLRTEAFF.

The chain recombines TRBV28 with TRBJ2-5; 8 nucleotides match TRBD1. Germline lookup yields CDR1 MDHEN and CDR2 SYDVKM. V trimming: 4 bases; J trimming: 3 bases; junction bases outside the gene matches: 13. This CDR3 has 17 residues. Written as DNA, the CDR3 is TGTGCCAGCAGTTCCTGGACCTCCGGGACAGGCAAAGAGACCCAGTACTTC. This sequence encodes CASSSWTSGTGKETQYF.

This clonotype was detected only a few times. The chain couples TRBV15 to TRBJ1-5; unclear D gene. Trimming took off 4 bases at V and 4 bases at J, with 14 bases between the two ends. This CDR3 spans 15 amino acids. The germline gives CDR1 LNHNV, CDR2 YYDKDF (reference sequence). The CDR3: CATSTAGPGNQPQHF. CDR3 in DNA: TGTGCCACCAGCACCGCCGGACCGGGAAATCAGCCCCAGCATTTT.